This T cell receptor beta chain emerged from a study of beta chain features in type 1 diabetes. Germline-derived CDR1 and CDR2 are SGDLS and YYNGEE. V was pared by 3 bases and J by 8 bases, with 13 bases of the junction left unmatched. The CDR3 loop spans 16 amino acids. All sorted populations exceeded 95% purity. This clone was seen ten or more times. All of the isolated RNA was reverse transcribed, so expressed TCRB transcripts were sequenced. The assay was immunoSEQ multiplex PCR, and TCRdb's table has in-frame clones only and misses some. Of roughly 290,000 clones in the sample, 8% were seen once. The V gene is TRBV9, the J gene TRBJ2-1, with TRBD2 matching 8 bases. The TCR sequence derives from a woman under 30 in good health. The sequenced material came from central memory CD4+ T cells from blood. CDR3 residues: CASSGYSGAGRDEQFF. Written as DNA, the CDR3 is TGTGCCAGCAGCGGATATAGCGGGGCCGGAAGGGATGAGCAGTTCTTC.